This T cell receptor beta chain was recovered during a study of OX40 agonist ivuxolimab in advanced cancers. Regarding the study in general: Ivuxolimab, which targeted the costimulatory receptor OX40 (CD134), was an agonistic, fully human IgG2 monoclonal antibody. Intravenous ivuxolimab was administered to patients every 2 weeks at six dose levels: 0.01, 0.1, 0.3, 1.5, 3 and 10 mg/kg. Of the roughly 52 dose-escalation patients, hepatocellular carcinoma was present in about 19, melanoma in around 15, renal cell carcinoma in 9 and head and neck cancer in 9. The dose-escalation cohort was about 83% male with a mean age of approximately 60 years, ranging from 23 to 79. Prior anti-PD-1, anti-PD-L1 or anti-CTLA-4 therapy was permitted, and checkpoint inhibitors had been received by roughly 42% of dose-escalation patients. Partial responses were achieved by three dose-escalation patients, of whom one had hepatocellular carcinoma and two had cutaneous melanoma. The purpose of peripheral TCRbeta sequencing was to test whether ivuxolimab changed TCR sequence diversity and led to clonal T-cell expansion. The paper covers the monotherapy dose-escalation part of the phase I ivuxolimab trial, which included N of about 51 patients. Points the paper makes about the study in general: Low levels of normalized T-cell clonal expansion were also seen in some patients who did not respond. On average, CD8+ T cells showed more expanded clones than CD4+ T cells after ivuxolimab. Which antigens the clonally expanded peripheral T cells were specific for was not determined. Partial responders in the 0.1-3.0 mg/kg groups had among the lowest normalized peripheral clonal expansion, especially among CD8+ T cells. At doses from 0.1 to 3.0 mg/kg, clonal expansion was seen in both CD4+ and CD8+ blood T cells between baseline and week 6.

To sequence the TCRbeta CDR3 region, genomic DNA was isolated from the sorted cells. TCRbeta CDR3 regions were sequenced using the immunoSEQ Assay. Imported from immuneACCESS, the table was reduced by TCRdb to in-frame sequences with V and J called. These copies leave out some clones; in studies compared against another copy, an unresolved V gene accounts for under half, and the cause of the remainder is not known. The sample profile shows some 64,000 clones; around 92% of them were found once. The top ten constitute around 25% of the sample. Patients with a history of autoimmune disease or receiving systemic immunosuppression were excluded from the trial. In every dose cohort, peripheral blood was drawn for TCR sequencing at baseline, cycle 4 day 1, and cycle 7 day 1. Samples were obtained from an open-label, multicenter, first-in-human phase I dose-escalation trial of ivuxolimab. The trial enrolled adults with locally advanced or metastatic head and neck squamous cell, hepatocellular, melanoma or renal cell carcinoma. CD4+ and CD8+ T cells were sorted separately from peripheral blood before TCR sequencing.

As for this clone: Its recognized antigen is unknown. It has no much larger one-base neighbor in the sample; base qualities were not kept.

The germline V gene provides CDR1 SGDLS and CDR2 YYNGEE. Spanning cysteine to phenylalanine, the CDR3 consists of 15 amino acids. Just the 45-base CDR3 DNA is kept, in frame starting at base 1. V sheds 0 bases and J sheds 8 bases, leaving 17 bases between their ends. The receptor comes from an adult with an advanced solid tumor such as melanoma, head and neck, liver or kidney cancer. Material: CD4+ or CD8+ T cells sorted from blood, obtained in a trial of the OX40 agonist ivuxolimab. This chain joins TRBV9 to TRBJ1-2, with no confidently assigned D gene. The DNA sequence reads TGTGCCAGCAGCGTAGGTGGGAGCGCCCACTTAGGCTACACCTTC. It translates as CASSVGGSAHLGYTF.